The present T cell receptor beta chain was sequenced within a study of T cells in Graves' hyperthyroidism and ophthalmopathy. Study details: Peripheral blood collection took place at initial diagnosis, before any treatment.

Lactation, pregnancy, other autoimmune disease or uncontrolled infection led to exclusion of patients. RNA transcripts provided the source from which TCR beta CDR3 regions were amplified. First-round RT-PCR targeting the TCR CDR3 was performed with the HTBI primer set. Each CDR3 protein gets one entry after TCRdb re-called the multiplex PCR reads with MiXCR. This table holds 550,000 to 650,000 distinct CDR3 sequences, 13% to 15% found once. This CDR3 has 13 residues. Germline CDR1 is LNHDA and CDR2 is SQIVND (reference sequence). A word on this clonotype: The junction does not match germline at one end; this may be a read error.

This TCR derives from a woman in her forties with Graves' hyperthyroidism. This chain joins TRBV19 and TRBJ1-1; the D gene is possibly TRBD1 (5 bases). What was sequenced was blood. The CDR3 nucleotides read TGTGCCAATAGTCTGCAGGGTCCCACTGAAGCTTTCTTT. Translating it yields CANSLQGPTEAFF. Full variable domain (rest looked up from reference TRBV19 and TRBJ1-1): DGGITQSPKYLFRKEGQNVTLSCEQNLNHDAMYWYRQDPGQGLRLIYYSQIVNDFQKGDIAEGYSVSREKKESFPLTVTSAQKNPTAFYLCANSLQGPTEAFFGQGTRLTVV.